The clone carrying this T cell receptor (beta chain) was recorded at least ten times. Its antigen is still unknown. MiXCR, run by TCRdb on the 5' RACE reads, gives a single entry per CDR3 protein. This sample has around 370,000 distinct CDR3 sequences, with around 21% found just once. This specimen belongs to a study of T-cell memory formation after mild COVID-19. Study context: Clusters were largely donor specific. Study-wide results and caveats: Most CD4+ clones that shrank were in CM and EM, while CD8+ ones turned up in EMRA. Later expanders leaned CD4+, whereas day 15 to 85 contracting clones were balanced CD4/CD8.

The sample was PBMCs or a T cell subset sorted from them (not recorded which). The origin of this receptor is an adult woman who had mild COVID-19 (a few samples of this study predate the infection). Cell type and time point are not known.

The CDR3: CASSPTGTGSRETQYF. CDR3 in DNA: TGTGCCAGCAGCCCCACAGGGACAGGGAGCCGGGAGACCCAGTACTTC. The rearrangement uses TRBV7-2 and TRBJ2-5; 9 nucleotides line up with TRBD1. V dropped 5 bases and J dropped 5; count of bases not matched to a gene: 12. Germline V gene data show CDR1 as SGHTA and CDR2 as FQGNSA. This CDR3 region has 16 residues.